This T cell receptor beta chain appears in the sequencing data of a study of control samples from healthy donors and cancer patients. The sample holds a few counts of this clone. From germline, CDR1 is SGHRS and CDR2 YFSETQ. V dropped 3 bases and J dropped 1 base, with 8 bases sitting between them. The length of the CDR3 is 13 residues. Some clones are missing from TCRdb's copy, which holds only in-frame ones; the method was immunoSEQ multiplex PCR. Of around 55,000 clones detected, approximately 88% appear once; the ten largest clones hold 3.5% to 4.5%. The sequence was obtained from a man in his forties or fifties in good health. The rearrangement uses TRBV5-1 and TRBJ2-7, with D perhaps matching TRBD1 (6 bases). Material for sequencing was blood. This CDR3 is CASSSDSSYEQYF. For the CDR3, the DNA is TGCGCCAGCAGCTCGGACAGTTCCTACGAGCAGTACTTC.